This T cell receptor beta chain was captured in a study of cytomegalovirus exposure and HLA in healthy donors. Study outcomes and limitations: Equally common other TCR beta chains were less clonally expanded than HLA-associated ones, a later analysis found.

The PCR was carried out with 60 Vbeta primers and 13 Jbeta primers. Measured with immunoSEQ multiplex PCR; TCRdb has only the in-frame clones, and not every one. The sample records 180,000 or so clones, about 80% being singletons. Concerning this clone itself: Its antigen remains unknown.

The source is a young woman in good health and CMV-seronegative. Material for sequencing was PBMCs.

CDR3 sequence (DNA): TGTGCCAGCAGCGTGACAGAGAACACTGAAGCTTTCTTT. This codes for CASSVTENTEAFF. This chain links TRBV9 with TRBJ1-1; maybe TRBD1 (5 bases). Germline-derived CDR1 and CDR2 are SGDLS and YYNGEE. The CDR3 has 13 amino acids. Trimming pared 2 bases from V and 1 base from J, leaving 6 bases between.